This section outlines one T cell receptor (beta chain) sequence together with its context. There are 14 residues in the CDR3. V was shortened by 0 bases and J by 3 bases, with 10 bases between the two germline ends. Looked up from germline, CDR1 is SGHNT and CDR2 is YYREEE (reference sequence). The sample is drawn from a study of T cells in Graves' hyperthyroidism and ophthalmopathy. Study overall: Staff took peripheral blood when the initial diagnosis was made, before any treatment began.

RNA transcripts yielded amplified TCR beta CDR3 regions. An initial round of RT-PCR targeting the TCR CDR3 relied on the HTBI primer set. MiXCR, applied by TCRdb to the multiplex PCR reads, yields one record per CDR3 protein. The sample includes roughly 530,000 distinct CDR3 sequences, 17% of them seen just once. J is TRBJ2-7 and V is TRBV5-4, with unresolved D. Sample: blood. This sequence originates from a woman aged 18-29 years with Graves' ophthalmopathy. This chain's CDR3 is CASSLGLRSYEQYF. Written as DNA, the CDR3 is TGTGCCAGCAGCTTGGGTTTACGTAGCTACGAGCAGTACTTC.